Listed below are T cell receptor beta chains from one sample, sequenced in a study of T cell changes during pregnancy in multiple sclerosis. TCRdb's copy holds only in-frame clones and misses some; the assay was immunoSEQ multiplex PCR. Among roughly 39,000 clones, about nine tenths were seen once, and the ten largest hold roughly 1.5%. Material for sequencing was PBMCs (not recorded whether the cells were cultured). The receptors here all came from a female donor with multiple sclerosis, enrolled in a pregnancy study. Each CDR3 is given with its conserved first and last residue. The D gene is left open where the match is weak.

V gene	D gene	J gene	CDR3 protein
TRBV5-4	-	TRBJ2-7	CASSPGTGTYYSYEQYF
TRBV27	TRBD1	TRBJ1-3	CASSPVRQGPGNTIYF
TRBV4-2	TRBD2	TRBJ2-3	CASRPSLSGTWTDTQYF
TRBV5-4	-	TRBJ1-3	CASGPLMSGNTIYF
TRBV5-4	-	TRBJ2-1	CASSLAGEDNEQFF
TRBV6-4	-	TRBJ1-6	CASSVGGRDGSPLHF
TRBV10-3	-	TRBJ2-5	CAISESGERTYQETQYF
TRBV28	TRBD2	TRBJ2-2	CASRKPSGIPGELFF
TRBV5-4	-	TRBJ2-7	CASSEPLGREQYF
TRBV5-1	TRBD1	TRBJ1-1	CASSMGQGGDTEAFF
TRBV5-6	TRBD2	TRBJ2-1	CASRGLAGGNEQFF
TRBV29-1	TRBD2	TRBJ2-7	CSVSTSGSFEQYF
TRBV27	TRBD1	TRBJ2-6	CASGTGVGTGANVLTF
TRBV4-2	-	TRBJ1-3	CASSQDSAEPNTIYF
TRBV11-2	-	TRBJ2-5	CASTPRGRAETQYF
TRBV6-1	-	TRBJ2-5	CASSSGLETQYF
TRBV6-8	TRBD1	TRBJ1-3	CASSYGLLRDRLTMGSGNTIYF
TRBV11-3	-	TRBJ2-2	CASSLEGTGELFF
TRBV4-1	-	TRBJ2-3	CASSQPNDLTDTQYF
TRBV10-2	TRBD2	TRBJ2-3	CATGLVANTDTQYF
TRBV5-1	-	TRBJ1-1	CASSLDGQGEAFF
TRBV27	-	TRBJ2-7	CASSLWGPSYEQYF
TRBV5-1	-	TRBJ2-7	CASGEGSYEQYF
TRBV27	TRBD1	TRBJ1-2	CASSYSGGHGYTF
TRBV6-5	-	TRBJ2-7	CASSPTGSYEQYF
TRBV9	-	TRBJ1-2	CASSALDLPNSYTF
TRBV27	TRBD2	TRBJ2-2	CASSPLRETPGELFF
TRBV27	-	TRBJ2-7	CASSFSGTYYEQYF
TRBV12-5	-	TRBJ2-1	CAGSLSEMHEQFF
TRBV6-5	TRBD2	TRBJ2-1	CASSYGGGIYNEQFF
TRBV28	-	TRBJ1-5	CASNGDQPQHF
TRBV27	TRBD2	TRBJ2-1	CASLGLAAPGTLYNEQFF
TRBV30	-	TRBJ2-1	CAWTLSLYNEQFF
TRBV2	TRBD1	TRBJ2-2	CASRYGDSYTGELFF
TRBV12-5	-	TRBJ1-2	CASGLGTEIGYTF
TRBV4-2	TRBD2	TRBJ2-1	CASSQEKLAGTYNEQFF
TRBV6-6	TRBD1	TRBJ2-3	CASSYSTGLDADTQYF
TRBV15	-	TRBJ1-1	CATNQRGDNTEAFF
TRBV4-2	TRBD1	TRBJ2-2	CASSQATGANTGELFF
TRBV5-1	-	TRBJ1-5	CASSFSGQLGQPQHF
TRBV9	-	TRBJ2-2	CASSPRGEAMVGELFF
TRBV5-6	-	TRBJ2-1	CASSPPPQGDESSYNEQFF
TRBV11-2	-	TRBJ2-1	CASSSLSANEQFF
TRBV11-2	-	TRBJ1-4	CASSLRVGFEKLFF
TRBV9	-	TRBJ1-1	CASSAHRDMNTEAFF
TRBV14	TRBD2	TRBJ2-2	CASKRPGLAGVGELFF
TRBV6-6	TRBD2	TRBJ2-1	CASSYPLAGGRDEQFF
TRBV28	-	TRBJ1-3	CASRTTSSGNTIYF
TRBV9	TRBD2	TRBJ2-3	CASSLTSGLRTDTQYF
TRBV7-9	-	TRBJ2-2	CASSLAGSFSTGELFF
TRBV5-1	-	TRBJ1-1	CASSPIRDGTEAFF
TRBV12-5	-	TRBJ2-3	CASGRQFSTDTQYF